Presented here are 11 T cell receptor beta chains from one specimen sequenced in a study of blood T cell repertoires in COVID-19. Some clones are missing from TCRdb's copy, which holds only in-frame ones; the method was immunoSEQ multiplex PCR. The sample holds around 320,000 clones, roughly 85% seen once. Sequencing was done on a sample of peripheral blood. Receptors originate from a human donor in a cohort sampled during active COVID-19.

V gene TRBV18 combines with J gene TRBJ1-2; D is perhaps TRBD1 (5 bases). The CDR3 consists of 13 residues. Looked up from germline, CDR1 is KGHSH and CDR2 is LQKENI. V lost 4 bases, J lost 4 bases, and 10 bases lay in between. The CDR3 here is CASSQDTSYGYTF. As DNA, the CDR3 is TGTGCCAGCTCACAGGACACATCCTATGGCTACACCTTC. The complete variable domain, with remaining parts taken from reference TRBV18 and TRBJ1-2, reads NAGVMQNPRHLVRRRGQEARLRCSPMKGHSHVYWYRQLPEEGLKFMVYLQKENIIDESGMPKERFSAEFPKEGPSILRIQQVVRGDSAAYFCASSQDTSYGYTFGSGTRLTVV.

The chain joins TRBV1 to TRBJ1-2. TRBV1 is labeled a pseudogene. The CDR3 covers 15 residues. The CDR3 region is CTSSPCDSGCHGYTF. The CDR3 DNA is TGCACCAGCAGCCCCTGCGATTCGGGGTGTCATGGCTACACCTTC.

Only one count was recorded for this clone. The chain has TRBV14 and TRBJ2-3; the D is unclear. This CDR3 has 11 amino acids. The V and J ends lost 5 bases and 4 bases respectively, with 4 bases between them. CDR1 SGHDN and CDR2 FVKESK come from the germline V gene. The CDR3 spells CASSEADTQYF. As DNA, the CDR3 is TGTGCCAGCAGCGAGGCAGATACGCAGTATTTT.

This clone was counted between two and nine times. The rearrangement links TRBV11-1 to TRBJ1-6, with TRBD1 identical over 8 bases. The CDR3 has 14 amino acids. CDR1 SGHAT and CDR2 FQDESV come from the germline V gene (reference sequence). V was clipped by 3 bases and J by 9 bases; unmatched bases: 4. For the CDR3, the DNA is TGTGCCAGCAGCTTGCCGGGACAGGCTTCACCCCTCCACTTT. It encodes CASSLPGQASPLHF.

A single count supports this clone. This chain uses TRBV7-6 with TRBJ2-7; the D gene is possibly TRBD1 (6 bases). Looked up from germline, CDR1 is SGHVS and CDR2 is FNYEAQ. Trimming shortened V by 6 bases and J by 6 bases, and 21 bases separated the two germline ends. This CDR3 is built from 15 residues. In DNA form, the CDR3 reads TGTGCCAGCAGATTAACGGAACAGGGTTTCGGCGAGCAGTACTTC. Translating it yields CASRLTEQGFGEQYF.

CDR3 region: CASAPGVPPYEQYF. CDR3 sequence (DNA): TGCGCCAGCGCTCCCGGAGTGCCACCCTACGAGCAGTACTTC. V gene TRBV10-1 combines with J gene TRBJ2-7; unclear D gene. V gave up 8 bases and J gave up 2 bases, with 16 bases separating them. The CDR3 length is 14 residues. Germline V gives CDR1 WNHNN, CDR2 SYGVQD (reference sequence).

The chain's CDR3 is CASSPGDHGYTF. CDR3 nucleotides: TGTGCCAGCAGCCCAGGGGACCATGGCTACACCTTC. The V and J genes are TRBV12-3 or TRBV12-4 and TRBJ1-2; a possible D gene is TRBD1 (6 bases). The V and J ends lost 6 bases and 6 bases respectively, with 11 bases between them. The CDR3 runs to 12 residues.

This rearrangement joins TRBV5-6 to TRBJ2-1, with 9 bases that match TRBD1. V trimming: 4 bases; J trimming: 1 base; junction bases outside the gene matches: 3. Germline assignment: CDR1 SGHDT and CDR2 YYEEEE. The CDR3 is 15 amino acids. The CDR3 loop reads CASSPGQGSYNEQFF. In DNA form, the CDR3 reads TGTGCCAGCAGCCCGGGACAGGGATCCTACAATGAGCAGTTCTTC.

V usage is TRBV19 and J usage is TRBJ2-7, with 11 positions matching TRBD1. CDR1 and CDR2 from the germline V gene are LNHDA and SQIVND (reference sequence). CDR3 length: 14 amino acids. J lost 5 bases, V lost 8 bases, and 8 bases had no gene match. CDR3 in DNA: TGTGCCAGTGACCAGGGGACAGGGGGTGACGAGCAGTACTTC. Translation: CASDQGTGGDEQYF. Using reference TRBV19 and TRBJ2-7 for the parts outside the CDR3, the full variable domain is DGGITQSPKYLFRKEGQNVTLSCEQNLNHDAMYWYRQDPGQGLRLIYYSQIVNDFQKGDIAEGYSVSREKKESFPLTVTSAQKNPTAFYLCASDQGTGGDEQYFGPGTRLTVT.

DNA of the CDR3: TGCGCCAGCAGCCCGGGAGGGATCATGAACACTGAAGCTTTCTTT. Amino acid sequence: CASSPGGIMNTEAFF. This chain links TRBV5-1 with TRBJ1-1; unclear D gene. V gave up 4 bases and J gave up 0 bases, with 13 bases separating them. Germline V gene data show CDR1 as SGHRS and CDR2 as YFSETQ. The CDR3 covers 15 residues.

The chain combines TRBV30 with TRBJ1-2; 7 nucleotides match TRBD1. Germline V gene sequence: CDR1 GTSNPN, CDR2 SVGIG (reference sequence). V dropped 3 bases and J dropped 4; count of bases not matched to a gene: 8. This CDR3 contains 14 residues. DNA for the CDR3: TGTGCCTGGAGCCCCTCCGGGACAGCCTATGGCTACACCTTC. As protein: CAWSPSGTAYGYTF. The full variable domain, completed using reference TRBV30 and TRBJ1-2, is SQTIHQWPATLVQPVGSPLSLECTVEGTSNPNLYWYRQAAGRGLQLLFYSVGIGQISSEVPQNLSASRPQDRQFILSSKKLLLSDSGFYLCAWSPSGTAYGYTFGSGTRLTVV.